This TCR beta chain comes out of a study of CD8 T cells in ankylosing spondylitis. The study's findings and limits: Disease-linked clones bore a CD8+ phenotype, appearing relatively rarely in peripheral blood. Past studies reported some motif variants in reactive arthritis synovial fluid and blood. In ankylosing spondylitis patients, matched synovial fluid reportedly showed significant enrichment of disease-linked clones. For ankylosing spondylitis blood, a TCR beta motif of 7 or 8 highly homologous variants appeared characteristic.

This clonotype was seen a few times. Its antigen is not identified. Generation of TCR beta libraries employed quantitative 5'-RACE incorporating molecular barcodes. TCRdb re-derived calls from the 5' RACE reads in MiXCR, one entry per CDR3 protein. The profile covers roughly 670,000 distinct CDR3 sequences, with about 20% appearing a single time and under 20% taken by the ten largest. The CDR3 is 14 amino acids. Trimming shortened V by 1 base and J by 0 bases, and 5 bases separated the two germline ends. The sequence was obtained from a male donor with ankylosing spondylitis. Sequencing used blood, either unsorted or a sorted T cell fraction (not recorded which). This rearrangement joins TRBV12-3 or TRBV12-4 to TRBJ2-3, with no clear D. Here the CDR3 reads CASSLERSTDTQYF. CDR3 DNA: TGTGCCAGCAGTTTAGAGCGAAGCACAGATACGCAGTATTTT.